This TCR beta chain was captured by sequencing in a study of blood T cell repertoires in COVID-19. Study-level background: Sources were T cells, B-cell-depleted T cells, or PBMCs; the material itself was cDNA or gDNA.

Cohorts were assigned according to the clinical history that participants reported. Resolution of symptoms, clearance, or two negative PCRs was present in recovered Cohort 3 donors. V lost 0 bases, J lost 0 bases, and 6 bases stayed unmatched. This CDR3 spans 18 amino acids. Germline values: CDR1 MNHEY, CDR2 SVGEGT. Here immunoSEQ multiplex PCR was the method, and the copy in TCRdb shows in-frame clones only, minus some. The data show about 330,000 clones, 92% seen once. The chain combines TRBV6-2 or TRBV6-3 with TRBJ2-1; 9 nucleotides match TRBD2. The sequencing sample was made of PBMCs or T cells enriched from blood (not recorded which). The TCR sequence derives from a woman aged 25 to 39 who had recovered from COVID-19. Here the CDR3 DNA reads TGTGCCAGCAGTTACTCGGCTAGCGGGACTTTCTCCTACAATGAGCAGTTCTTC. Residues: CASSYSASGTFSYNEQFF.